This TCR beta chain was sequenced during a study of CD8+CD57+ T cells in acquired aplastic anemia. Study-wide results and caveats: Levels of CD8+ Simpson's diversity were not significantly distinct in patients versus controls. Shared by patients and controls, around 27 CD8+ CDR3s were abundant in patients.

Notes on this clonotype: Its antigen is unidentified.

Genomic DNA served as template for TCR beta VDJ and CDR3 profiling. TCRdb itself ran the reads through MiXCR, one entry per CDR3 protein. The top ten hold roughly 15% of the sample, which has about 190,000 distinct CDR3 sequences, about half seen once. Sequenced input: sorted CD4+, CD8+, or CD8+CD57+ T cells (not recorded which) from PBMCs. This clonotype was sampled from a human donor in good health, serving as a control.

CDR3 region: CAISAFENEQYF. The CDR3 DNA follows: TGTGCCATCAGTGCTTTCGAGAACGAGCAGTACTTC. The V gene is TRBV10-3, the J gene TRBJ2-7, with D hard to call. The germline V gene encodes CDR1 ENHRY and CDR2 SYGVKD. This CDR3 has 12 residues. Trimming cost V 4 bases and J 5 bases, with 9 bases left between them.